A selection of T cell receptor beta chains follows, all from one sample in a study of blood T cell repertoires in COVID-19. Clones were sequenced by immunoSEQ multiplex PCR, and TCRdb holds only the in-frame ones, with some missing. Altogether approximately 21,000 clones are present, about 89% being singletons, with the ten largest covering approximately 17%. Source material: peripheral blood. These receptors were taken from a man between 65 and 79 years old with active COVID-19. The CDR3 runs from the conserved cysteine through the conserved F or W. The D gene is left open where the match is weak. For some rows the clone size is stated as once, few or many, or as a class when expanded; others skip it.

>TRBV19|.|TRBJ2-1|TRBD1
TGTGCCAGTAGTTTTAGGACAGGAACCTACAATGAGCAGTTCTTC
CASSFRTGTYNEQFF
>TRBV5-4|.|TRBJ2-1|TRBD1
TGTGCCAGCAGCCCTGGACAGGGCAGATACAATGAGCAGTTCTTC
CASSPGQGRYNEQFF
>TRBV6-1|.|TRBJ2-1|.
TGTGCCAGCAGTGAATTGCCAGATTCTAGGAATAATGAGCAGTTCTTC
CASSELPDSRNNEQFF
>TRBV7-8|.|TRBJ1-1|TRBD1
TGTGCCAGCAGCTTAGCCGACAGGGGTAGACCTGAAGCTTTCTTT
CASSLADRGRPEAFF
>TRBV2|.|TRBJ1-2|.
TGTGCCAGCAGTGCACAGGGTCATGGCTACACCTTC
CASSAQGHGYTF
>TRBV6-5|.|TRBJ2-5|.
TGTGCCAGCAGTTACTCCGGACAGCTCCAAGAGACCCAGTACTTC
CASSYSGQLQETQYF
>TRBV13|.|TRBJ1-1|.
TGTGCCAGCAGCCTAACCCGGAACACTGAAGCTTTCTTT
CASSLTRNTEAFF
>TRBV2|.|TRBJ2-7|TRBD2
TGTGCCAGCAGGGCTACTAGCGGGAGGTTCGAGCAGTACTTC
CASRATSGRFEQYF
>TRBV5-4|.|TRBJ2-3|.
TGTGCCAGCAGCCCTGACCCCAGTGGGCATACGCAGTATTTT
CASSPDPSGHTQYF
>TRBV7-8|.|TRBJ1-2|.
TGTGCCAGCAGCTTCGGGCCCGCGGGGGCACGGGGCTACACCTTC
CASSFGPAGARGYTF
>TRBV19|.|TRBJ2-4|TRBD1
TGTGCCAGTAGTACCGGACAGGGGGCGGTCAAAAACATTCAGTACTTC
CASSTGQGAVKNIQYF
>TRBV5-1|few|TRBJ2-2|TRBD2
TGCGCCAGCAGCTTTACTAGCGGGAGGGAAACCGGGGAGCTGTTTTTT
CASSFTSGRETGELFF
>TRBV27|.|TRBJ2-7|TRBD2
TGTGCCAGCACTCCTCTAGCGGGAGGGCCAGGGGAGCAGTACTTC
CASTPLAGGPGEQYF
>TRBV11-3|.|TRBJ1-2|TRBD1
TGTGCCAGCAGCAAAGGAACCGGGACAGGGACGCTATGGGGCTACACCTTC
CASSKGTGTGTLWGYTF
>TRBV7-6|.|TRBJ2-1|.
TGTGCCAGCAGCTACCCGGGTCCAACGAGCTCCTACAATGAGCAGTTCTTC
CASSYPGPTSSYNEQFF
>TRBV24-1|.|TRBJ2-3|.
TGTGCCACCAGTCCGGAGGGCAGCACAGATACGCAGTATTTT
CATSPEGSTDTQYF
>TRBV6-5|.|TRBJ2-3|.
TGTGCCAGCAGGGATCGACAGGGTAGCGGTACGCAGTATTTT
CASRDRQGSGTQYF
>TRBV7-2|.|TRBJ2-7|.
TGTGCCAGCAGCTCCGGCTACCACAGGGCCTCCTACGAGCAGTACTTC
CASSSGYHRASYEQYF
>TRBV5-1|.|TRBJ2-3|TRBD1
TGCGCCAGCAGCGGGGGACAGGGGGGAACAGATACGCAGTATTTT
CASSGGQGGTDTQYF
>TRBV5-1|.|TRBJ2-1|.
TGCGCCAGCAGCCGGATACTAGTCGCCGAGCAGTTCTTC
CASSRILVAEQFF
>TRBV29-1|.|TRBJ1-2|TRBD1
TGCAGCGTCAAGAAACAGGGGTACTATGGCTACACCTTC
CSVKKQGYYGYTF
>TRBV6-5|.|TRBJ2-1|.
TGTGCCAGCAGTTACTCGGCAGGGGCGACCTACAATGAGCAGTTCTTC
CASSYSAGATYNEQFF
>TRBV11-2|.|TRBJ2-7|.
TGTGCCAGCAGCTTAGATTCGGACTCGGCCTTCTCCTACGAGCAGTACTTC
CASSLDSDSAFSYEQYF
>TRBV6-6|.|TRBJ2-7|TRBD2
TGTGCCAGCAGTCCCCGGTCGATGGCGGGGGTATCCTACGAGCAGTACTTC
CASSPRSMAGVSYEQYF
>TRBV6-6|.|TRBJ1-1|.
TGTGCCAGCAGTTCCGGGGGGGAAGCTTTCTTT
CASSSGGEAFF
>TRBV7-6|once|TRBJ2-7|.
TGTGCCAGCAGCAAAGACAGTTCCTACGAGCAGTACTTC
CASSKDSSYEQYF
>TRBV29-1|.|TRBJ2-1|.
TGCAGCGTTGTCGAGACACCCCCATACAATGAGCAGTTCTTC
CSVVETPPYNEQFF
>TRBV27|.|TRBJ2-7|.
TGTGCCAGCAGTTCCTACAGGGTCCGGCCTTACGAGCAGTACTTC
CASSSYRVRPYEQYF
>TRBV5-4|.|TRBJ1-2|.
TGTGCCAGCAGCACAGACAGAAACTATGGCTACACCTTC
CASSTDRNYGYTF
>TRBV5-1|.|TRBJ1-2|.
TGCGCCAGCAGCTTTGAGGGCGGGGGCTATGGCTACACCTTC
CASSFEGGGYGYTF
>TRBV15|.|TRBJ2-3|.
TGTGCCACCAGCAGAGATTCAGCGGACACAGATACGCAGTATTTT
CATSRDSADTDTQYF
>TRBV10-2|.|TRBJ1-6|TRBD1
TGCGCCAGCAGCGATCCGGGACAGGGCAATTCACCCCTCCACTTT
CASSDPGQGNSPLHF
>TRBV6-5|.|TRBJ2-6|.
TGTGCCAGCAGTTACTCGTCCTCCGTGGCCAACGTCCTGACTTTC
CASSYSSSVANVLTF
>TRBV5-1|few|TRBJ2-7|TRBD1
TGCGCCAGCAGCTTGGACGGACAGGGGTTGGCCTACGAGCAGTACTTC
CASSLDGQGLAYEQYF
>TRBV7-2|.|TRBJ2-5|TRBD2
TGTGCCAGCAGCTTATATACTAGCGGGGGGAAAGAGACCCAGTACTTC
CASSLYTSGGKETQYF
>TRBV2|.|TRBJ1-4|TRBD1
TGTGCCAGCACTACCCTAAGGGGGCTAGGGGAAAAACTGTTTTTT
CASTTLRGLGEKLFF
>TRBV11-2|.|TRBJ2-3|TRBD2
TGTGCCAGCAGCTTAGTTCAAAAGCGGGGGGGCTCGGATACGCAGTATTTT
CASSLVQKRGGSDTQYF
>TRBV5-6|.|TRBJ1-2|.
TGTGCCAGCAGCTTGAGTAGGCAGGGGTATAGCTACACCTTC
CASSLSRQGYSYTF
>TRBV28|.|TRBJ1-2|TRBD1
TGTGCCAGCAGTCAAGCCCGATTGGGACAGAACTATGGCTACACCTTC
CASSQARLGQNYGYTF
>TRBV2|.|TRBJ1-5|.
TGTGCCAGCAGTGAGGGGGCCCTCGGACAGCCCCAGCATTTT
CASSEGALGQPQHF
>TRBV29-1|.|TRBJ2-3|.
TGCAGCAGTGGTGGCCAGAACCGCGGGAATACGCAGTATTTT
CSSGGQNRGNTQYF
>TRBV11-3|.|TRBJ2-3|TRBD1
TGTGCCAGCAGCCCGACAGGGGTCGGCACAGATACGCAGTATTTT
CASSPTGVGTDTQYF
>TRBV6-5|.|TRBJ1-3|TRBD1
TGTGCCAGCAGGGGGACAGGTCACTCTGGAAACACCATATATTTT
CASRGTGHSGNTIYF
>TRBV30|.|TRBJ1-5|.
TGTGCCTGGAGTGTAGGGGGAAAGAAGCCCCAGCATTTT
CAWSVGGKKPQHF
>TRBV10-3|once|TRBJ2-7|.
TGTGCCATCAGTGAAAACAGGGAATCATACGAGCAGTACTTC
CAISENRESYEQYF
>TRBV7-6|.|TRBJ1-3|TRBD1
TGTGCCAGCAGCACGACAGGGCCCATATATTTT
CASSTTGPIYF
>TRBV5-4|.|TRBJ2-1|TRBD2
TGTGCCAGCAGCTCGGTCGGGGGGGCCTACAATGAGCAGTTCTTC
CASSSVGGAYNEQFF
>TRBV19|.|TRBJ2-3|TRBD2
TGTGCCAGTAGCGTCGCGGGGGGCCGATCGAGGGTTACGCAGTATTTT
CASSVAGGRSRVTQYF
>TRBV2|.|TRBJ2-7|.
TGTGCCAGCAGTGACAGGTACGAGCAGTACTTC
CASSDRYEQYF
>TRBV28|.|TRBJ1-1|TRBD1
TGTGCCAGCAGTTTTAATATCCGACAGGGTTATATGAGGACTGAAGCTTTCTTT
CASSFNIRQGYMRTEAFF
>TRBV3-1/TRBV3-2|.|TRBJ1-3|.
TGTGCCAGCAGTCATGACGAGGCTGGAAACACCATATATTTT
CASSHDEAGNTIYF
>TRBV27|.|TRBJ1-1|.
TGTGCCAGCAGTTTATATGTCTCAGGGTTTGGCACTGAAGCTTTCTTT
CASSLYVSGFGTEAFF
>TRBV28|once|TRBJ2-5|.
TGTGCCAGCAGCGGGGAGACCCAGTACTTC
CASSGETQYF
>TRBV9|.|TRBJ2-3|.
TGTGCCAGCAGCGTTCGCGGGTACACAGATACGCAGTATTTT
CASSVRGYTDTQYF
>TRBV20-1|.|TRBJ2-1|.
TGCAGTGTACAGGAGTACAATGAGCAGTTCTTC
CSVQEYNEQFF